Below are 12 T cell receptor beta chains sequenced from a single sample in a study of blood T cell repertoires in COVID-19. Clones were read by immunoSEQ multiplex PCR, and TCRdb kept only the in-frame ones, dropping some. The sample holds about 150,000 clones; over 75% are singletons and the top ten take about 5%. The sequencing sample was made of peripheral blood. These receptors were taken from a woman between 45 and 65 years old with acute or convalescent COVID-19.

The genes are TRBV5-5 and TRBJ1-5; TRBD1 matches 7 bases. CDR3 length: 15 amino acids. CDR1 is SGHKS and CDR2 is YYEKEE in the germline V gene (reference sequence). The V and J ends lost 4 bases and 6 bases, in that order; junction bases with no gene match: 10. The CDR3 bases are TGTGCCAGCAGCGCGGGACAGCTGGGGGCTCAGCCCCAGCATTTT. Residues: CASSAGQLGAQPQHF.

This chain uses TRBV7-9 with TRBJ1-6, with 9 bases fitting TRBD1. V lost 3 bases, J lost 9 bases, and 12 bases stayed unmatched. The CDR3 consists of 17 residues. CDR1 SEHNR and CDR2 FQNEAQ come from the germline V gene (reference sequence). The CDR3 sequence is CASSFPGGDRDGSPLHF. CDR3 nucleotide sequence: TGTGCCAGCAGCTTTCCCGGAGGGGACAGGGACGGTTCACCCCTCCACTTT.

This clone occurred once. The chain couples TRBV4-3 to TRBJ1-5; 7 positions agree with TRBD1. Germline V CDR1 and CDR2: LGHNA, YSLEER. There are 16 residues in the CDR3. Trimming removed 0 bases from V and 6 bases from J; junction bases left unmatched: 8. CDR3 loop: CASSQDPDRVRQPQHF. In nucleotides, the CDR3 is TGCGCCAGCAGCCAAGACCCCGACAGGGTTCGTCAGCCCCAGCATTTT.

V gene TRBV27 combines with J gene TRBJ2-7, with TRBD1 matching over 10 bases. This CDR3 has 15 amino acids. V dropped 5 bases and J dropped 4; count of bases not matched to a gene: 8. CDR1 and CDR2 from the germline V gene are MNHEY and SMNVEV (reference sequence). The DNA of the CDR3 is TGTGCCAGCAGTGGATCCGGGACAGGGGAGTACGAGCAGTACTTC. Translated, it gives CASSGSGTGEYEQYF.

This clone occurred once. The V call is TRBV5-6, the J call TRBJ1-6; TRBD1 matches at 10 bases. The CDR3 has 13 amino acids. The trim removed 7 bases at V and 9 bases at J, leaving 4 bases unmatched. Germline CDR1 SGHDT, CDR2 YYEEEE. CDR3 sequence: CASPDRGPSPLHF. The DNA for the CDR3 is TGTGCCAGCCCCGACAGGGGGCCTTCACCCCTCCACTTT.

The chain employs TRBV7-8 and TRBJ1-1; no reliable D call. The CDR3 spans 13 residues. V was shortened by 1 base and J by 6 bases, with 9 bases between the two germline ends. Germline lookup yields CDR1 SGHVS and CDR2 FQNEAQ. CDR3 region: CASSLVEISEAFF. CDR3 coding DNA: TGTGCCAGCAGCTTAGTAGAGATTTCTGAAGCTTTCTTT.

The chain links TRBV7-2 to TRBJ1-1, with a tentative D call TRBD1 (5 bases). Looked up from germline, CDR1 is SGHTA and CDR2 is FQGNSA. V shed 1 base and J shed 5 bases, with 11 bases lying between them. The CDR3 loop spans 14 amino acids. The CDR3 DNA is TGTGCCAGCAGCTTAGGCAGGGTAGGGACTGAAGCTTTCTTT. This encodes CASSLGRVGTEAFF.

The chain links TRBV6-5 to TRBJ2-3, with TRBD2 identical over 10 bases. The CDR3 sequence is 16 residues long. Germline V gene lookup returns CDR1 MNHEY and CDR2 SVGAGI. With 4 bases clipped from V and 2 bases from J, the junction kept 6 bases outside the gene matches. The chain's CDR3 is CASSSLAGALTDTQYF. The CDR3 DNA reads TGTGCCAGCAGTTCCCTAGCGGGGGCCCTCACAGATACGCAGTATTTT.

The gene calls are TRBV19 and TRBJ1-2; D is ambiguous. The CDR3 spans 14 residues. Germline loops: CDR1 LNHDA, CDR2 SQIVND (reference sequence). V lost 0 bases, J lost 2 bases, and 7 bases lay in between. The CDR3 is CASSIDRINYGYTF. CDR3 in DNA: TGTGCCAGTAGTATAGACAGGATCAACTATGGCTACACCTTC.

This chain joins TRBV27 and TRBJ2-6; D call uncertain. Germline V gives CDR1 MNHEY, CDR2 SMNVEV (reference sequence). V lost 5 bases, J lost 0 bases, and 8 bases lay in between. The CDR3 covers 15 residues. This CDR3 reads CASSPGYSGANVLTF. CDR3 DNA: TGTGCCAGCAGTCCAGGATACTCTGGGGCCAACGTCCTGACTTTC.

This chain uses TRBV7-9 with TRBJ2-5; D is undetermined. Per germline, CDR1 SEHNR and CDR2 FQNEAQ (reference sequence). With 5 bases removed from V and 0 bases from J, the gap between germline ends came to 10 bases. This CDR3 has 14 residues. The CDR3 sequence is CASSPDGYQETQYF. The CDR3 DNA reads as TGTGCCAGCAGCCCAGACGGGTACCAAGAGACCCAGTACTTC.

This rearrangement joins TRBV4-2 to TRBJ2-7, with D perhaps TRBD2 (7 bases). V gave up 4 bases and J gave up 5 bases, with 18 bases separating them. The CDR3 loop spans 15 amino acids. Germline V gives CDR1 LGHNA, CDR2 YNFKEQ. CDR3 bases: TGTGCCAGCAGCCTTAGTCTAGGGGGGGTAAACGAGCAGTACTTC. Translated: CASSLSLGGVNEQYF.